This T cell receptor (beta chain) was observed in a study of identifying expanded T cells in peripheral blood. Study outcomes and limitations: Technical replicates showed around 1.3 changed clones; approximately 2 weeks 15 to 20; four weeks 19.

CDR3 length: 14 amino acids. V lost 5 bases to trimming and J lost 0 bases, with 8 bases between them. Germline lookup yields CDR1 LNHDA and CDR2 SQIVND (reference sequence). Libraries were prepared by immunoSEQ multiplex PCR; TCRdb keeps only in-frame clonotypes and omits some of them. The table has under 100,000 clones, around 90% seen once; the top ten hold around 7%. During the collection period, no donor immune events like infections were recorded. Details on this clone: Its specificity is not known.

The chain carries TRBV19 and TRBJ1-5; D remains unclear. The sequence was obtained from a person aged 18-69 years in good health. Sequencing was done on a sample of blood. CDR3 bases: TGTGCCAGTAGTGCGGGATATAGCAATCAGCCCCAGCATTTT. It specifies CASSAGYSNQPQHF.